Reported below is one TCR beta chain. Its antigen is unidentified. This sample stems from a study of identical twins. Study findings and constraints: Beta out-of-frame twin sharing showed a weaker excess. The analysis was cross-sectional rather than longitudinal within donors. Among monozygotic twins, out-of-frame TCR alpha sharing exceeded what models predicted.

All of the donors were Caucasians in good health. This CDR3 has 15 residues. Germline assignment: CDR1 LGHNA and CDR2 YSLEER. The V gene end was trimmed by 4 bases and the J gene end by 7 bases; junction bases not matched to a gene: 12. TCRdb analysed the 5' RACE reads with MiXCR anew, one entry per CDR3 protein. The table shows 450,000 to 500,000 distinct CDR3 sequences, with roughly an eighth occurring only once. The data also belong to a second study, concerning yellow fever vaccine responses in identical twins.

V is TRBV4-3 and J is TRBJ2-7; 8 bases agree with TRBD1. The TCR comes from a woman in her late teens or twenties in good health. The sample comprised CD4+ T cells sorted from blood. The CDR3 protein is CASSPYVDRVSEQYF. Written as DNA, the CDR3 is TGCGCCAGCAGCCCCTACGTGGACAGGGTTAGTGAGCAGTACTTC.